The clone carrying this TCR beta chain was observed many times. What it binds is unknown. Assay used: immunoSEQ multiplex PCR; TCRdb lists only in-frame clones, some missing. The sample has more than 90,000 clones; 80% to 90% are singletons. Between the trimmed V and J ends, which lost 0 bases and 8 bases, there was a span of 13 bases. The length of the CDR3 is 14 residues. The germline V gene has CDR1 MGHRA and CDR2 YSYEKL. Relapse was seen in all patients after autologous stem cell transplantation, and brentuximab vedotin exposure was variable. The data were obtained in a study of PD-1 blockade in classical Hodgkin lymphoma. Study-wide results and limits: Baseline TCR diversity was reportedly lower in newly diagnosed patients than in healthy donors. It was reported as lower still in relapsed/refractory patients. The CD4+ diversity rise by C4D1 was clearest in complete responders. Factors driving the repertoire differences, possibly disease activity or prior therapy, remain undefined. Before treatment, complete responders showed about the same diversity as newly diagnosed patients.

This clonotype was obtained from a human donor with classical Hodgkin lymphoma. This chain connects TRBV4-1 to TRBJ1-1, with D possibly being TRBD1 (5 bases). Sequenced material: peripheral blood mononuclear cells (PBMCs), taken before the second cycle of nivolumab. The CDR3 DNA follows: TGCGCCAGCAGCCAAGATCCTAGGTGGGGGGAAGCTTTCTTT. Translated: CASSQDPRWGEAFF.